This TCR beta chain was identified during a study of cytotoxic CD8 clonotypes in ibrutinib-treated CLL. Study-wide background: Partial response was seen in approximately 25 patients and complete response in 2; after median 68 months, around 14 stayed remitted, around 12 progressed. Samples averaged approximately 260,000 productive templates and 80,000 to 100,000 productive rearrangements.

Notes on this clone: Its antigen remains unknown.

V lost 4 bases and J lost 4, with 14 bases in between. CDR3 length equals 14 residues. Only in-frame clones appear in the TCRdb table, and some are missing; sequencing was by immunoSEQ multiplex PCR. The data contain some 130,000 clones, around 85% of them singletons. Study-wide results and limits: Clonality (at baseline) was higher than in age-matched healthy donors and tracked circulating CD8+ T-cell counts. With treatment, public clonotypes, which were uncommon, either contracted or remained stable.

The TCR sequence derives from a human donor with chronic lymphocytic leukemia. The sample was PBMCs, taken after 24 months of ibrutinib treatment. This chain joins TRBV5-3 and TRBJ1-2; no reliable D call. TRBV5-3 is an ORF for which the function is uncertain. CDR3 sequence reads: CARSAPGYSYGYTF. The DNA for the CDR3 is TGTGCCAGAAGCGCCCCCGGATACAGCTATGGCTACACCTTC.